These 15 T cell receptor beta chains were all obtained from the same sample, sequenced in a study of T cell repertoires in cytomegalovirus infection (dated by TCRdb to the late 2010s). The antigens these receptors bind are not known. Sequencing instrument: Illumina HiSeq 1500. TCRdb redid the processing of the public reads, applying fastp at Q25 and MiXCR, and retained in-frame beta chains. Each entry is one CDR3 protein sequence, shown with its most common DNA and genes. Present in this sample are roughly 990,000 distinct CDR3 sequences, about a third of which were seen just once. 10% to 15% of the sample lies in the top ten. The sample's treatment or condition label, decoded: in vitro stimulation with specific CMV peptide epitopes to enrich CMV-specific T cells. The sample was cultured CD8+ T cells from PBMCs, taken from culture after CMV antigen stimulation. The receptors stem from a human donor in good health (CMV status not recorded). Some clones in this sample may be carry-over from other donors' samples.

This clonotype was picked up a small number of times. V and J are TRBV5-4 and TRBJ2-7, with D hard to call. CDR1 and CDR2 from the germline V gene are SGHNT and YYREEE (reference sequence). The CDR3 consists of 11 residues. With 3 bases removed from V and 6 bases from J, the gap between germline ends came to 7 bases. In DNA, the CDR3 is TGTGCCAGCAGCTCCGGCCCCGAGCAGTACGTC. Translation: CASSSGPEQYV.

This clonotype occurred a few times. This chain connects TRBV5-1 to TRBJ1-6, with D perhaps TRBD1 (5 bases). This CDR3 region has 17 residues. The V gene lost 0 bases and the J gene lost 0 bases, with 10 bases spanning the gap. From germline, CDR1 is SGHRS and CDR2 YFSETQ. The CDR3 loop is CASSLAGTGSYNSPLHF. CDR3 sequence (DNA): TGCGCCAGCAGCTTGGCCGGGACGGGCTCCTATAATTCACCCCTCCACTTT. Using reference TRBV5-1 and TRBJ1-6 for the parts outside the CDR3, the full variable domain is KAGVTQTPRYLIKTRGQQVTLSCSPISGHRSVSWYQQTPGQGLQFLFEYFSETQRNKGNFPGRFSGRQFSNSRSEMNVSTLELGDSALYLCASSLAGTGSYNSPLHFGNGTRLTVT.

The CDR3 sequence: CASSLFEGPLDGYTF. CDR3 nucleotide sequence: TGTGCCAGCAGTCTCTTCGAAGGGCCCCTCGATGGCTACACCTTC. V usage is TRBV27 and J usage is TRBJ1-2, with D hard to call. The CDR3 has 15 residues. Germline lookup yields CDR1 MNHEY and CDR2 SMNVEV (reference sequence). The V gene lost 5 bases and the J gene lost 6 bases, with 19 bases spanning the gap.

This clonotype has just a few counts. The J gene is TRBJ2-3, the V gene TRBV7-9, with TRBD2 identical over 12 bases. Germline-derived CDR1 and CDR2 are SEHNR and FQNEAQ (reference sequence). Trimming at V came to 4 bases and at J to 4 bases, leaving 6 bases not matched to a gene. The CDR3 covers 16 residues. Here the CDR3 reads CASSWQTSGGADTQYF. CDR3 in DNA: TGTGCCAGCAGCTGGCAGACTAGCGGGGGTGCAGATACGCAGTATTTT.

The chain uses TRBV24-1 and TRBJ2-3; a weak D match, TRBD1 (5 bases). The germline V gene has CDR1 KGHDR and CDR2 SFDVKD. Trimming stripped 3 bases from V and 6 bases from J, with 12 bases between. The CDR3 loop spans 14 amino acids. The CDR3 reads CATSDPLGVDTQYF. CDR3 nucleotides: TGTGCCACCAGTGATCCCCTAGGGGTTGATACGCAGTATTTT.

The rearrangement uses TRBV4-1 and TRBJ1-1; TRBD1 agrees at 8 bases. The germline gives CDR1 MGHRA, CDR2 YSYEKL. This CDR3 region has 15 residues. Trimming cost V 2 bases and J 5 bases; bases outside gene matches: 7. The CDR3 loop reads CASSQLRTGRTEAFF. Written as DNA, the CDR3 is TGCGCCAGCAGCCAATTAAGGACAGGGCGGACTGAAGCTTTCTTT.

The CDR3 is CASSVSRGENEQFF. The CDR3 nucleotides are TGTGCCAGCAGCGTAAGTAGAGGGGAGAATGAGCAGTTCTTC. The chain links TRBV9 to TRBJ2-1; D is possibly TRBD1 or TRBD2 (5 bases each). This CDR3 spans 14 amino acids. Germline V CDR1 and CDR2: SGDLS, YYNGEE. V lost 1 base and J 7 bases, leaving 12 bases between the germline ends.

This sequence joins TRBV6-5 and TRBJ2-1, with 8 bases that match TRBD2. Losses at the gene ends were 0 bases for V and 7 bases for J; bases not matched to a gene: 5. Germline V lookup: CDR1 MNHEY, CDR2 SVGAGI. CDR3 size: 15 residues. The CDR3 loop is CASSYSTGTSNEQFF. In nucleotides, the CDR3 is TGTGCCAGCAGTTACTCCACCGGGACTAGTAATGAGCAGTTCTTC.

This chain uses TRBV29-1 with TRBJ1-1; D uncertain. The CDR3 has 10 amino acids. V lost 7 bases to trimming and J lost 2 bases, with 5 bases between them. The germline gives CDR1 SQVTM, CDR2 ANQGSEA. CDR3 DNA sequence: TGCAGCGGGATAAACACTGAAGCTTTCTTT. Protein product: CSGINTEAFF.

The chain uses TRBV5-1 and TRBJ2-7; 7 bases are shared with TRBD2. Germline trimming cut 4 bases from V and 12 bases from J; bases unmatched to any gene: 10. Germline values: CDR1 SGHRS, CDR2 YFSETQ. The CDR3 is 12 residues long. CDR3 in DNA: TGCGCCAGCAGCCCTGGGGGTCGGGAGGTGTACGTC. Translated, it gives CASSPGGREVYV.

J is TRBJ2-6 and V is TRBV7-3, with TRBD1 identical over 11 bases. CDR1 SGHTA and CDR2 FQGTGA come from the germline V gene. The CDR3 loop spans 19 amino acids. V dropped 0 bases and J dropped 0; count of bases not matched to a gene: 4. The DNA for the CDR3 is TGTGCCAGCAGCTTAACCGGGACAGGGGGGAGCTCTGGGGCCAACGTCCTGACTTTC. Protein product: CASSLTGTGGSSGANVLTF.

As to this clonotype: At one end the junction does not follow the germline gene, possibly because of a read error. The CDR3 loop is CTSSYLRDGSSYEQYF. The CDR3 DNA follows: TGTACCAGCTCATACCTTCGGGACGGGAGCTCCTACGAGCAGTACTTC. The chain couples TRBV18 to TRBJ2-7, with D maybe TRBD2 (6 bases). CDR1 is KGHSH, CDR2 LQKENI, per germline. The CDR3 has 16 residues.

The chain links TRBV27 to TRBJ1-4, with unresolved D. Germline values: CDR1 MNHEY, CDR2 SMNVEV (reference sequence). This CDR3 is built from 16 residues. V lost 2 bases to trimming and J lost 3 bases, with 13 bases between them. DNA of the CDR3: TGTGCCAGCAGTTTAAAGGTGACTGCTGCTAATGAAAAACTGTTTTTT. As protein: CASSLKVTAANEKLFF.

The table lists this clonotype with a count of one. The V call is TRBV2, the J call TRBJ1-2; 9 nucleotides align to TRBD1. The CDR3 length is 12 residues. V lost 10 bases, J lost 8 bases, and 8 bases stayed unmatched. Per the germline V gene, CDR1 is SNHLY and CDR2 is FYNNEI. Written as DNA, the CDR3 is TGTGCCAACTTACAGGGGGCGCAGGGCTACACCTTC. It codes for CANLQGAQGYTF.

Only a few counts were recorded for this clonotype. V and J are TRBV6-4 and TRBJ2-2; D is possibly TRBD2 (6 bases). The CDR3 spans 18 residues. Per germline, CDR1 MRHNA and CDR2 SNTAGT. The germline V and J ends were trimmed by 3 bases and 4 bases, with 21 bases remaining between them. The CDR3 DNA follows: TGTGCCAGCAGTGATACTTATCGTAGGAGGGCCGGCACCGGGGAGCTGTTTTTT. Amino acid sequence: CASSDTYRRRAGTGELFF.